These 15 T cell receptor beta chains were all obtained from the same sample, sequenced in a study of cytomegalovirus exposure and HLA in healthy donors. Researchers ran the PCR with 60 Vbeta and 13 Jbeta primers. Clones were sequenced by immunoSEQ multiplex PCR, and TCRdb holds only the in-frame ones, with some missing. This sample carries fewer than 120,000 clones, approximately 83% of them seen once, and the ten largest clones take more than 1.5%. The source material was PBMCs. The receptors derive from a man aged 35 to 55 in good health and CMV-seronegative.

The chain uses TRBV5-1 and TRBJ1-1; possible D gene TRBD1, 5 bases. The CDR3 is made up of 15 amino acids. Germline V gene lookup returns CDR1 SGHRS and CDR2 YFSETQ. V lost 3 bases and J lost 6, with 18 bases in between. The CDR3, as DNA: TGCGCCAGCAGCTCAACCGGGGGGAAAGGGCCTGAAGCTTTCTTT. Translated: CASSSTGGKGPEAFF. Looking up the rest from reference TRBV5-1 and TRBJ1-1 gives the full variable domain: KAGVTQTPRYLIKTRGQQVTLSCSPISGHRSVSWYQQTPGQGLQFLFEYFSETQRNKGNFPGRFSGRQFSNSRSEMNVSTLELGDSALYLCASSSTGGKGPEAFFGQGTRLTVV.

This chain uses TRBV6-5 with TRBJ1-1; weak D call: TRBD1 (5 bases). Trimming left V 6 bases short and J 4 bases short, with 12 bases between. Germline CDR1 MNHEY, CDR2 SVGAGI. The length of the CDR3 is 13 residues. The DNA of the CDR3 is TGTGCCAGCAGCCGGGGGGTCAGCACTGAAGCTTTCTTT. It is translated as CASSRGVSTEAFF.

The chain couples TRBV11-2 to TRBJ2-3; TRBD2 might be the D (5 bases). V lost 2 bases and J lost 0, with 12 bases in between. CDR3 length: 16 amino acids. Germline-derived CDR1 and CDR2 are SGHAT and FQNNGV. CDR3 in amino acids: CASSLSLGSSTDTQYF. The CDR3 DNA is TGTGCCAGCAGCTTATCACTAGGATCTAGCACAGATACGCAGTATTTT.

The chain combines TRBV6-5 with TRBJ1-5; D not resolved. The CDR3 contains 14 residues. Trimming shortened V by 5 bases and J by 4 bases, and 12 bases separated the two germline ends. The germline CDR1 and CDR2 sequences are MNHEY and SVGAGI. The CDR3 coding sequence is TGTGCCAGCAGTCGAACATACAGTAATCAGCCCCAGCATTTT. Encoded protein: CASSRTYSNQPQHF.

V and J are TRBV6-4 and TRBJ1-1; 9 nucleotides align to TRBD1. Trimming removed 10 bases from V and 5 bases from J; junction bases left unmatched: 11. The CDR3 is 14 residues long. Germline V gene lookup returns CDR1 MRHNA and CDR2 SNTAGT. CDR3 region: CAIIGGQGRTEAFF. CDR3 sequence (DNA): TGTGCCATCATCGGAGGACAGGGGAGGACTGAAGCTTTCTTT.

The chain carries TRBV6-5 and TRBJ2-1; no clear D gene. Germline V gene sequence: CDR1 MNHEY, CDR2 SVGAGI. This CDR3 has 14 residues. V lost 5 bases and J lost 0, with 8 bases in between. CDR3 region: CASSVRASYNEQFF. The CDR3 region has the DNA TGTGCCAGCAGTGTCCGCGCCTCCTACAATGAGCAGTTCTTC.

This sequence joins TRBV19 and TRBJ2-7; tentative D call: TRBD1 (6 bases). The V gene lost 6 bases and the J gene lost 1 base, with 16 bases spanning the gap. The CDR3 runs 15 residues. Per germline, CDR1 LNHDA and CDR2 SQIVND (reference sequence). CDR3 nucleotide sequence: TGTGCCAGTAGGCCGGGACACCCAACATCCTACGAGCAGTACTTC. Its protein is CASRPGHPTSYEQYF.

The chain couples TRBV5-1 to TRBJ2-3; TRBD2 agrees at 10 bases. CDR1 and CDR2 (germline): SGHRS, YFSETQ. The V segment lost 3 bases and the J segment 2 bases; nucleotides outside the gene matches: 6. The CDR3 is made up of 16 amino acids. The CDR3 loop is CASSSSAGGDTDTQYF. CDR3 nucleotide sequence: TGCGCCAGCAGCTCTTCAGCGGGGGGGGACACAGATACGCAGTATTTT.

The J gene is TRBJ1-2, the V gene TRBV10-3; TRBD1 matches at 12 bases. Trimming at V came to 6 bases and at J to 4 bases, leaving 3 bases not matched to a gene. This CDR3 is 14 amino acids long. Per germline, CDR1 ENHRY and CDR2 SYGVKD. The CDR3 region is CAIRGTGGGYGYTF. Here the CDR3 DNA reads TGTGCCATCAGAGGGACAGGGGGCGGCTATGGCTACACCTTC.

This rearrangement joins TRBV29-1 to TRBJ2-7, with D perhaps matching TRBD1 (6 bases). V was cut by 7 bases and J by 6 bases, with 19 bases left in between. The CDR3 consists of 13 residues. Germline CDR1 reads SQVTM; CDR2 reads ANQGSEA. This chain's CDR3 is CSALKGDLPEQYF. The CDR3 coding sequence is TGCAGCGCCCTTAAGGGGGATCTGCCCGAGCAGTACTTC.

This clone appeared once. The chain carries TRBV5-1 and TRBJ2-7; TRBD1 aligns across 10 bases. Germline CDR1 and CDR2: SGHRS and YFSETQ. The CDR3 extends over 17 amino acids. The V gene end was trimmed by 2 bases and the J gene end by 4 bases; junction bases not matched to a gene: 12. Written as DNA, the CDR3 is TGCGCCAGCAGCTTCCTGGGACAGGGACAGGGGATGTACGAGCAGTACTTC. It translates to CASSFLGQGQGMYEQYF.

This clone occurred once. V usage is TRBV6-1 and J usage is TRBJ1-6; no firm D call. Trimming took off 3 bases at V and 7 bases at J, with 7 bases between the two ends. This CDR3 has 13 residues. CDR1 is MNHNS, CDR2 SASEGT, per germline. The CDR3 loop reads CASSEARNSPLHF. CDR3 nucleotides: TGTGCCAGCAGTGAGGCCCGCAATTCACCCCTCCACTTT.

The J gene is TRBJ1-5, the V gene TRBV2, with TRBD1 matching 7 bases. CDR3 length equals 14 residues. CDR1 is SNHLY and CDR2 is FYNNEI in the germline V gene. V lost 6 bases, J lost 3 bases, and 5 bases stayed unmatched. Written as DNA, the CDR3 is TGTGCCAGCAGCTCGGGACAGATCAATCAGCCCCAGCATTTT. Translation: CASSSGQINQPQHF.

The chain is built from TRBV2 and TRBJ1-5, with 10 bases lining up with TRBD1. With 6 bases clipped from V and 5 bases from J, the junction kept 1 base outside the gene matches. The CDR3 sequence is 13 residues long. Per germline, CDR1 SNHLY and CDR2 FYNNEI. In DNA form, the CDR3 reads TGTGCCAGCAGGGGGACAGGGGATCAGCCCCAGCATTTT. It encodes CASRGTGDQPQHF.

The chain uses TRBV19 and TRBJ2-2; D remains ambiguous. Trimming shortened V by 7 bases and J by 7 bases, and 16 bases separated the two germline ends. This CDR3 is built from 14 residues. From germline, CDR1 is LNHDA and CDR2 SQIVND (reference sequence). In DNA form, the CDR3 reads TGTGCCAGTAACGTCGCGACCCGAGGCGGGGAGCTGTTTTTT. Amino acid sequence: CASNVATRGGELFF. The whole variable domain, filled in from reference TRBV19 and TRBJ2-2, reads DGGITQSPKYLFRKEGQNVTLSCEQNLNHDAMYWYRQDPGQGLRLIYYSQIVNDFQKGDIAEGYSVSREKKESFPLTVTSAQKNPTAFYLCASNVATRGGELFFGEGSRLTVL.